This T cell receptor beta chain was sequenced during a study of shared clonotypes between healthy human individuals. Whole-study context: The people who gave samples were two women and a few men aged 18 to 49. Study results and limitations: Clonotypes which were not shared had lower generation probabilities than clonotypes that all four donors shared.

The ends were cut back, 0 bases at V and 1 base at J, with 14 bases in the middle. Germline values: CDR1 SGDLS, CDR2 YYNGEE. The length of the CDR3 is 16 residues. Repertoires were generated with immunoSEQ multiplex PCR, while TCRdb's copy carries only in-frame clones and drops some. The sample has about 750,000 clones; approximately 92% are singletons. The naive CD8 subset, CD45RO-negative cells positively selected for CCR7, excluded terminally differentiated effector memory CD45RA+ cells. Donors comprised only Caucasian adults living in Nashville, Tennessee. With respect to this clone: No antigen is known for it.

This clonotype was obtained from a man aged 25 to 40 in good health. Sequencing input: naive CD8+ T cells sorted from blood. This rearrangement joins TRBV9 to TRBJ2-7; D gene uncertain. The CDR3 protein is CASSVAEEKESYEQYF. The CDR3 DNA is TGTGCCAGCAGCGTAGCTGAGGAGAAGGAATCCTACGAGCAGTACTTC.